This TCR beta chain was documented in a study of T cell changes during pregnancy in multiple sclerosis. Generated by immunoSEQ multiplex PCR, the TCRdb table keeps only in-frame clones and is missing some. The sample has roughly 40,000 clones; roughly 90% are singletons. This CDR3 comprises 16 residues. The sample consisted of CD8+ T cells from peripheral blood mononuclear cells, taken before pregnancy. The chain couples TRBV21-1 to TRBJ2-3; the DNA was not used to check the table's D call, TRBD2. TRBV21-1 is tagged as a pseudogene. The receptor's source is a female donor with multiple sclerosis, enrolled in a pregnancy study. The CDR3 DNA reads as TGTGCCAGCAGCAAAGAGCTCCCCCTGTCCACAGATACGCAGTATTTT. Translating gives CASSKELPLSTDTQYF.